These T cell receptor beta chains were read from a single sample in a study of blood T cell repertoires in COVID-19. TCRdb's table, derived via immunoSEQ multiplex PCR, lists solely in-frame clones and lacks some. This sample yields approximately 110,000 clones, of which 75% to 90% are seen a single time; about 30% belongs to the top ten. Input material: peripheral blood. These TCRs come from a woman of 80 years or more with acute or convalescent COVID-19. CDR3s leave out the opening cysteine and the closing phenylalanine or tryptophan. A D gene is named only where the DNA matches it firmly.

d_call v_call cdr3_aa
- TRBV12-3/TRBV12-4 ASSLAGVNEQF
- TRBV7-8 ASSLGTADMRYT
TRBD1 TRBV10-3 AISGTGGSSRAYNEQF
TRBD2 TRBV10-3 AISDFSGGSYNEQF
- TRBV25-1 ASSDKFGNGYT
- TRBV24-1 ATSIMREYYEQY
- TRBV7-9 ASSLAGEDYYTDTQY
TRBD1 TRBV27 ASQATGPKGETQY
TRBD1 TRBV7-2 ASSFGQGIGNTIY
- TRBV14 ASSPQGYGYT
- TRBV19 ASSVGGSYGYT
TRBD1 TRBV5-1 ASSFRGQDGNTIY
TRBD1 TRBV29-1 SVVTGGWDTEAF
TRBD1 TRBV13 ASSRQGLVGREAF
TRBD1 TRBV27 ASSLWGTANNEQF
- TRBV3-1/TRBV3-2 ASSPRVGLQF
- TRBV28 ASSPSGAFPYEQY
TRBD2 TRBV5-1 ASSLSSGGTDTQY
- TRBV5-4 ASGSGLSSEAF
- TRBV20-1 SASSERAKAF
- TRBV19 ASSSTWAGGNTIY
- TRBV19 ASSIRQGGYEQY
TRBD1 TRBV7-8 ASSLETGTGGRTGELF
TRBD1 TRBV5-1 ASSFWQGAEETQY
- TRBV19 ASSIQRGQSGGYT
TRBD2 TRBV5-5 ASSPRLAGGPWETQY
- TRBV19 ASSINRARTEAF
TRBD2 TRBV28 ASSLRGSQETQY
- TRBV4-2 ASSQDWAAGAYEGYT
TRBD1 TRBV5-1 ASSLGDRGEQY
TRBD1 TRBV28 ASSLSGTGNEKLF
- TRBV27 ASFAQEAETQY
TRBD1 TRBV29-1 SLLNPRTGLSLSNEQF
TRBD1 TRBV10-3 AISESGQGSLNYGYT
TRBD1 TRBV4-1 ASSQAEQGAYQPQH
TRBD2 TRBV4-3 ASSLKRGAYTGELF
TRBD1 TRBV4-1 ASSQTWPGQGFEKLF
- TRBV24-1 ATSDAGFTDTQY
- TRBV20-1 SANREGEQY
- TRBV29-1 SVEGAGSTDTQY
- TRBV3-1/TRBV3-2 ASSQVGDTIY
- TRBV6-6 ASSYSWQNEQF
TRBD1 TRBV18 ASSPGTAGEAF
TRBD2 TRBV5-1 ASSSGLAGQETQY
TRBD2 TRBV28 ASSLGSGTGELF
- TRBV3-1/TRBV3-2 ATGDRAGTGELF
- TRBV7-9 ASSMTGRSYEQY
TRBD1 TRBV10-3 AISETGADEKLF
TRBD1 TRBV18 ASSPTGGGQPQH
TRBD1 TRBV19 ASRDRRSPLH
TRBD1 TRBV5-4 ASSWTDRVEETQY
- TRBV28 ASSPGVRDFGGYT
- TRBV6-5 ASSLERTAQSLH
- TRBV6-2/TRBV6-3 ASSPTGYTEAF
- TRBV6-6 ASSYAGSPGELF
- TRBV6-5 ASSWWGPQETQY
- TRBV5-1 ASSLGRGPLGAF
- TRBV28 ASSPRGGWTEAF
- TRBV6-5 ASSSLQGDQPQH
TRBD1 TRBV29-1 SVVTGILPTNEKLF